A single sample is the source of the 11 T cell receptor beta chains below, sequenced in a study of T cell responses to AZD1222 COVID-19 vaccine. Repertoires were generated with immunoSEQ multiplex PCR, while TCRdb's copy carries only in-frame clones and drops some. The sample has 99,000 or so clones; 85% to 95% are singletons. Here the sequenced sample was peripheral blood, taken on day 0 of AZD1222 vaccination. These receptors all stem from an adult in good health.

V is TRBV30 and J is TRBJ1-6; D unresolved. Germline CDR1 is GTSNPN and CDR2 is SVGIG (reference sequence). V was shortened by 2 bases and J by 8 bases, with 13 bases between the two germline ends. This CDR3 has 14 residues. The CDR3 here is CAWSPTSTHSPLHF. The CDR3 nucleotides are TGTGCCTGGAGTCCTACCTCCACCCATTCACCCCTCCACTTT. Drawing the rest from reference TRBV30 and TRBJ1-6, the complete variable domain is SQTIHQWPATLVQPVGSPLSLECTVEGTSNPNLYWYRQAAGRGLQLLFYSVGIGQISSEVPQNLSASRPQDRQFILSSKKLLLSDSGFYLCAWSPTSTHSPLHFGNGTRLTVT.

As DNA, the CDR3 is TGTGCCAGCAGTTTCGGGCCGCCGGAGGACAATGAGCAGTTCTTC. Protein product: CASSFGPPEDNEQFF. The rearrangement uses TRBV27 and TRBJ2-1; a weak D match, TRBD2 (5 bases). The CDR3 runs to 15 residues. V lost 3 bases to trimming and J lost 5 bases, with 14 bases between them. Germline V gene lookup returns CDR1 MNHEY and CDR2 SMNVEV (reference sequence).

CDR3 nucleotide sequence: TGTGCCACCAGTGATATCAGGGACGGGGAGCTGTTTTTT. It translates to CATSDIRDGELFF. The chain links TRBV24-1 to TRBJ2-2; D may be TRBD1 (5 bases). CDR1 and CDR2 from the germline V gene are KGHDR and SFDVKD. This CDR3 has 13 amino acids. V lost 3 bases and J 7 bases, leaving 8 bases between the germline ends.

The V call is TRBV27, the J call TRBJ1-1; D uncertain. V lost 2 bases and J 2 bases, leaving 18 bases between the germline ends. The CDR3 sequence is 17 residues long. Germline-derived CDR1 and CDR2 are MNHEY and SMNVEV (reference sequence). The CDR3 region is CASSLNLGRHRNTEAFF. The CDR3 coding sequence is TGTGCCAGCAGTTTAAACCTTGGTAGGCATCGTAACACTGAAGCTTTCTTT.

This clone was seen a single time. This rearrangement joins TRBV10-3 to TRBJ2-3; possibly TRBD2 for D (5 bases). CDR1 and CDR2 from the germline V gene are ENHRY and SYGVKD. V dropped 4 bases and J dropped 4 bases, with 12 bases sitting between them. This CDR3 region has 14 residues. The CDR3 is CAISAGDGADTQYF. CDR3 DNA sequence: TGTGCCATCAGTGCCGGGGATGGGGCAGATACGCAGTATTTT.

This chain joins TRBV27 and TRBJ2-7; a possible D gene is TRBD2 (5 bases). With 6 bases removed from V and 0 bases from J, the gap between germline ends came to 15 bases. This CDR3 contains 15 residues. CDR1 and CDR2 (germline): MNHEY, SMNVEV (reference sequence). DNA of the CDR3: TGTGCCAGCAGATCCAAGGGAGAAAACTCCTACGAGCAGTACTTC. It is translated as CASRSKGENSYEQYF.

V is TRBV29-1 and J is TRBJ2-2, with TRBD1 identical over 8 bases. CDR3 size: 14 residues. Germline V gene data show CDR1 as SQVTM and CDR2 as ANQGSEA. V lost 5 bases, J lost 7 bases, and 9 bases stayed unmatched. This chain's CDR3 is CSVSGQGRSGELFF. The CDR3 DNA sequence: TGCAGCGTTTCAGGACAGGGTCGGAGCGGGGAGCTGTTTTTT.

The chain joins TRBV6-5 to TRBJ2-1, with D perhaps matching TRBD1 (6 bases). The V gene lost 6 bases and the J gene lost 4 bases, with 16 bases spanning the gap. The CDR3 totals 15 residues. CDR1 and CDR2 (germline): MNHEY, SVGAGI. The CDR3 nucleotides are TGTGCCAGCAGACTTGGGGCAGGGGAATACAATGAGCAGTTCTTC. This translates into CASRLGAGEYNEQFF.

This clone occurred once. V is TRBV4-2 and J is TRBJ1-2; TRBD1 might be the D (6 bases). Trimming took off 1 base at V and 0 bases at J, with 18 bases between the two ends. Germline lookup yields CDR1 LGHNA and CDR2 YNFKEQ. The CDR3 is 18 amino acids. CDR3 DNA sequence: TGTGCCAGCAGCCAAGGTACCGGCTTAAGACAGGCTAACTATGGCTACACCTTC. Translating it yields CASSQGTGLRQANYGYTF.

This sequence joins TRBV30 and TRBJ1-2, with D hard to call. The germline V gene has CDR1 GTSNPN and CDR2 SVGIG (reference sequence). CDR3 length: 13 amino acids. Trimming took off 5 bases at V and 5 bases at J, with 15 bases between the two ends. The CDR3 reads CAWLTREGYGYTF. For the CDR3, the DNA is TGTGCCTGGCTGACGCGGGAGGGTTATGGCTACACCTTC.

The chain links TRBV5-1 to TRBJ2-5; a weak D match, TRBD1 (6 bases). Trimming removed 5 bases from V and 5 bases from J, with 19 bases in between. This CDR3 spans 15 amino acids. Germline V CDR1 and CDR2: SGHRS, YFSETQ. CDR3 in amino acids: CASRSDRSGAETQYF. The CDR3 DNA follows: TGCGCCAGCAGGTCCGACAGGTCCGGAGCGGAGACCCAGTACTTC.